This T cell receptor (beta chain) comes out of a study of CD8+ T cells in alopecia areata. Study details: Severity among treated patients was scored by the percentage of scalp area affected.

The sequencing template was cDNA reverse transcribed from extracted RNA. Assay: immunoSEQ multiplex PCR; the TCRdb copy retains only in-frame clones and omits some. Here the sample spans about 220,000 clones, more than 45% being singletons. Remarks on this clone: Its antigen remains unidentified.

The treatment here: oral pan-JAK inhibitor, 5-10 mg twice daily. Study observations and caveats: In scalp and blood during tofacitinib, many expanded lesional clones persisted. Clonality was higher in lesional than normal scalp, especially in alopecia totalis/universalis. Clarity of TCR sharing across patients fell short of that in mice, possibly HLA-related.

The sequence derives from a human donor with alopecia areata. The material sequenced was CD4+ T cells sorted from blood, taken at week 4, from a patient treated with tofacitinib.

CDR3 loop: CAWRPRGRTGGTYEQYF. The DNA of the CDR3 is TGTGCCTGGAGACCCCGGGGGAGGACAGGGGGAACCTACGAGCAGTACTTC. This chain uses TRBV30 with TRBJ2-7; 10 positions agree with TRBD1. The CDR3 sequence is 17 residues long. Losses at the gene ends were 3 bases for V and 2 bases for J; bases not matched to a gene: 13. The germline gives CDR1 GTSNPN, CDR2 SVGIG (reference sequence).